A selection of T cell receptor beta chains follows, all from one sample in a study of shared clonotypes between healthy human individuals. Sequenced by immunoSEQ multiplex PCR; TCRdb stores in-frame clones only, minus some. The data contain roughly 1.4 million clones, around 98.5% of them singletons. The specimen was naive CD4+ T cells sorted from blood. These TCRs come from a man aged 30 to 39 in good health. The CDR3 runs from the conserved cysteine through the conserved F or W. The order of the fields is CDR3 DNA, CDR3 protein, D gene, J gene, V gene, clone size. The D gene is left open where the match is weak. Clone sizes are given selectively: once, few, many, or a class where the clone is expanded.

DNA: TGCAGCGTTGAAGGCTCTGGGGCCAACGTCCTGACTTTC
CDR3: CSVEGSGANVLTF
D: NA
J: TRBJ2-6
V: TRBV29-1
size: NA

DNA: TGTGCCAGCAGTTTTTCCAGGGTCGGTCGTCAGCCCCAGCATTTT
CDR3: CASSFSRVGRQPQHF
D: NA
J: TRBJ1-5
V: TRBV27
size: NA

DNA: TGTGCCAGCAGTGACCCGAGCTCCTACAATGAGCAGTTCTTC
CDR3: CASSDPSSYNEQFF
D: NA
J: TRBJ2-1
V: TRBV25-1
size: NA

DNA: TGTGCCAGCAGCCGTGGGACCGCGGGGGGTCAGCCCCAGCATTTT
CDR3: CASSRGTAGGQPQHF
D: NA
J: TRBJ1-5
V: TRBV7-2
size: NA

DNA: TGTGCCAGCAGCTCCCAGAACAATCAGCCCCAGCATTTT
CDR3: CASSSQNNQPQHF
D: NA
J: TRBJ1-5
V: TRBV7-8
size: NA

DNA: TGCGCCAGCAGTGTAGCAGGGAACACTGAAGCTTTCTTT
CDR3: CASSVAGNTEAFF
D: NA
J: TRBJ1-1
V: TRBV10-1
size: NA

DNA: TGTGCCAGTAGTATAGGCGGGACTGGGGGCAATGAGCAGTTCTTC
CDR3: CASSIGGTGGNEQFF
D: NA
J: TRBJ2-1
V: TRBV19
size: NA

DNA: TGCAGCGTCTCCGGACAGACAGATACGCAGTATTTT
CDR3: CSVSGQTDTQYF
D: NA
J: TRBJ2-3
V: TRBV29-1
size: NA

DNA: TGTGCCAGCAGCGTGGGGACAGGGGGTAACTATGGCTACACCTTC
CDR3: CASSVGTGGNYGYTF
D: TRBD1
J: TRBJ1-2
V: TRBV9
size: NA

DNA: TGTGCCAGCAGTGAAGCTGATACGCAGTATTTT
CDR3: CASSEADTQYF
D: NA
J: TRBJ2-3
V: TRBV6-1
size: NA

DNA: TGTGCCAGCAGGAAGGGGGGAGTAGGGGAGCAGTACTTC
CDR3: CASRKGGVGEQYF
D: NA
J: TRBJ2-7
V: TRBV28
size: NA

DNA: TGTGCCAGTAGTATAATCTCGGCCCGGCCCTCTGGGGCCAACGTCCTGACTTTC
CDR3: CASSIISARPSGANVLTF
D: NA
J: TRBJ2-6
V: TRBV19
size: NA

DNA: TGTGCCAGCAGTGAGTTCCCCGGGGAGCTGTTTTTT
CDR3: CASSEFPGELFF
D: NA
J: TRBJ2-2
V: TRBV2
size: NA

DNA: TGTGCCAGCAGCTCGGGACTAGTCGGCGAGCAGTACTTC
CDR3: CASSSGLVGEQYF
D: TRBD2
J: TRBJ2-7
V: TRBV7-8
size: NA

DNA: TGTGCCAGCAGCTTAGGTAATAGCGGCCAAGAGACCCAGTACTTC
CDR3: CASSLGNSGQETQYF
D: NA
J: TRBJ2-5
V: TRBV11-3
size: NA

DNA: TGTGCCAGTAGGACCAGGGGGGCGAGCGGGGAGCTGTTTTTT
CDR3: CASRTRGASGELFF
D: NA
J: TRBJ2-2
V: TRBV19
size: NA

DNA: TGTGCCAGCAGTGGCAGGCAGCCCTACGAGCAGTACTTC
CDR3: CASSGRQPYEQYF
D: NA
J: TRBJ2-7
V: TRBV2
size: NA

DNA: TGTGCCAGCAGCCCACCCCCGGGACAGGGCCTCTCTGGAAACACCATATATTTT
CDR3: CASSPPPGQGLSGNTIYF
D: TRBD1
J: TRBJ1-3
V: TRBV11-2
size: NA

DNA: TGTGCCAGCAGCCTCGGGGCAGATACGCAGTATTTT
CDR3: CASSLGADTQYF
D: NA
J: TRBJ2-3
V: TRBV7-6
size: once

DNA: TGCGCCAGCAGCTTGGGGCAGGGGAGCATCAATGAGCAGTTCTTC
CDR3: CASSLGQGSINEQFF
D: NA
J: TRBJ2-1
V: TRBV5-1
size: once

DNA: TGCGCCAGCAGCTTGGCCCTGTCGACAGGGGCCGCTAACTATGGCTACACCTTC
CDR3: CASSLALSTGAANYGYTF
D: TRBD1
J: TRBJ1-2
V: TRBV5-1
size: NA

DNA: TGTGCCACCAGCAGGAGGTTCGCGGGAGGCGGCTACGAGCAGTACTTC
CDR3: CATSRRFAGGGYEQYF
D: TRBD2
J: TRBJ2-7
V: TRBV15
size: NA

DNA: TGTGCCAGCAGCCCGTGGGGACGCACAGATACGCAGTATTTT
CDR3: CASSPWGRTDTQYF
D: NA
J: TRBJ2-3
V: TRBV7-9
size: once

DNA: TGTGCCAGTAGTTTCCGCTCGGGAGTGAGTGGCTACACCTTC
CDR3: CASSFRSGVSGYTF
D: NA
J: TRBJ1-2
V: TRBV19
size: NA

DNA: TGTGCCAGCAGCCAAGATCGGGGACAGGTCTACAATGAGCAGTTCTTC
CDR3: CASSQDRGQVYNEQFF
D: TRBD1
J: TRBJ2-1
V: TRBV14
size: NA

DNA: TGTGCCAGCGGAAAGGGACAAGAGGCTTTCTTT
CDR3: CASGKGQEAFF
D: NA
J: TRBJ1-1
V: TRBV11-2
size: NA